This TCR beta chain was captured in a study of post-analysis software for immune sequencing data. Notes on the study in general: In patients, about five TRBV segments were more frequent than in controls, with TRBV5-6, TRBV5-1 and TRBV20-1 among them.

Unique-molecular-identifier-tagged TCR beta cDNA libraries were used. In TCRdb, the PCR reads were re-called with MiXCR into one record per CDR3 protein. Of roughly 730,000 distinct CDR3 sequences in the sample, 30% were seen once. With respect to this clonotype: The antigen is unknown.

V was shortened by 3 bases and J by 4 bases, with 11 bases between the two germline ends. The CDR3 runs to 14 residues. The V gene's germline CDR1 is SGDLS and CDR2 YYNGEE. This TCR came from a girl under 18 with multiple sclerosis. Sequences were obtained from blood. The chain carries TRBV9 and TRBJ2-1; D tentatively fits TRBD1 or TRBD2 (6 bases each). This CDR3 reads CASSGVGGYNEQFF. CDR3 nucleotide sequence: TGTGCCAGCAGCGGAGTAGGGGGGTACAATGAGCAGTTCTTC.